The rows below give T cell receptor beta chains drawn from one sample of a study of T-cell reconstitution after alpha-beta-depleted transplantation in children. One entry per CDR3 protein results from TCRdb running MiXCR on the PCR reads. The sample records some 500,000 distinct CDR3 sequences, approximately 16% being singletons. The sample was PBMCs from the stem cell graft donor, taken from the stem cell graft. These TCRs come from a human donor who donated a stem cell graft to a child with acute lymphoblastic leukemia. CDR3s include the opening cysteine and the closing phenylalanine or tryptophan. The D gene is left open where the match is weak. Clone size is given for some rows only: seen once, a few or many times, or a class if the clone is expanded.

TRBJ1-2 . . TRBV27 CASSLRQYLYGYTF TGTGCCAGCAGTTTACGACAGTACCTCTATGGCTACACCTTC
TRBJ2-7 . TRBD2 TRBV12-3/TRBV12-4 CASSLRFQEPGLAGGPGYEQYF TGTGCCAGCAGTTTACGCTTTCAGGAGCCTGGACTAGCGGGAGGGCCAGGGTACGAGCAGTACTTC
TRBJ2-1 few . TRBV9 CASSGSFGYNEQFF TGTGCCAGCAGCGGGAGTTTCGGCTACAATGAGCAGTTCTTC
TRBJ2-1 few TRBD2 TRBV28 CASSRGGLAGLIAEQFF TGTGCCAGCAGTAGGGGGGGACTAGCGGGGCTCATAGCTGAGCAGTTCTTC
TRBJ1-1 . . TRBV20-1 CSASRRIEAFF TGCAGTGCTAGTCGTCGGATTGAAGCTTTCTTT
TRBJ2-3 . . TRBV7-3 CASSHSRNTQYF TGTGCCAGCAGCCACTCTAGAAATACGCAGTATTTT
TRBJ2-1 few . TRBV6-1 CASRQDWSSYNEQFF TGTGCCAGCAGACAGGACTGGAGCTCCTACAATGAGCAGTTCTTC
TRBJ1-5 few . TRBV5-5 CASSPRQTGNQPQHF TGTGCCAGCAGCCCCCGCCAGACCGGTAATCAGCCCCAGCATTTT
TRBJ2-3 few . TRBV14 CASSHGGMSTDTQYF TGTGCCAGCAGCCATGGGGGAATGAGCACAGATACGCAGTATTTT
TRBJ2-1 . TRBD2 TRBV5-4 CASSRPGLEDNEQFF TGTGCCAGCAGCAGACCGGGACTAGAGGACAATGAGCAGTTCTTC
TRBJ2-3 few . TRBV20-1 CSARNLRDTDTQYF TGCAGTGCTAGAAATCTTCGGGACACAGATACGCAGTATTTT
TRBJ2-1 few . TRBV29-1 CSVVVSPGVAFF TGCAGCGTTGTAGTTAGTCCTGGGGTCGCGTTCTTC
TRBJ2-2 many . TRBV29-1 CSVERGGELFF TGCAGCGTTGAACGGGGAGGGGAGCTGTTTTTT
TRBJ2-7 few . TRBV18 CASSPPVYEQYF TGTGCCAGCTCACCACCGGTCTACGAGCAGTACTTC
TRBJ1-2 . . TRBV9 CASSAPGRPNYGYTF TGTGCCAGCAGCGCCCCGGGACGGCCTAACTATGGCTACACCTTC
TRBJ2-7 . . TRBV20-1 CSAIRDGTYEQYF TGCAGTGCTATCCGGGACGGTACCTACGAGCAGTACTTC
TRBJ2-7 many TRBD1 TRBV5-1 CASSPGQGAYEQYF TGTGCCAGCAGCCCGGGACAGGGGGCCTACGAGCAGTACTTC
TRBJ2-5 . . TRBV12-3/TRBV12-4 CASSLTPETQYF TGTGCCAGCAGTCTGACCCCCGAGACCCAGTACTTC
TRBJ2-1 few . TRBV5-1 CASSLVVTGSYNEQFF TGCGCCAGCAGCTTGGTTGTAACTGGCTCCTACAATGAGCAGTTCTTC
TRBJ1-1 . . TRBV5-1 CASSPGGATEAFF TGCGCCAGCAGCCCCGGGGGGGCCACTGAAGCTTTCTTT
TRBJ2-3 . TRBD2 TRBV24-1 CATSDHPSGRGTDTQYF TGTGCCACCAGTGACCACCCTAGCGGGAGGGGCACAGATACGCAGTATTTT